Following are 28 T cell receptor beta chains from one sample sequenced in a study of cytotoxic CD8 clonotypes in ibrutinib-treated CLL. Clones were read by immunoSEQ multiplex PCR, and TCRdb kept only the in-frame ones, dropping some. The table shows more than 300,000 clones, with around four fifths occurring only once. The sequencing here drew on PBMCs, taken before ibrutinib treatment. The receptors shown here come from a human donor with chronic lymphocytic leukemia.

V is TRBV5-1 and J is TRBJ2-7, with D possibly called TRBD1 or TRBD2 (6 bases each). The CDR3 is 15 amino acids. Germline CDR1 and CDR2: SGHRS and YFSETQ. V dropped 0 bases and J dropped 7 bases, with 17 bases sitting between them. CDR3 sequence reads: CASSLGQGLQGEQYF. CDR3 DNA sequence: TGCGCCAGCAGCTTGGGGCAGGGACTTCAGGGGGAGCAGTACTTC.

In this sample, this clone turned up once. The chain has TRBV4-3 and TRBJ1-1; the D is unclear. V gave up 1 base and J gave up 2 bases, with 11 bases separating them. CDR1 LGHNA and CDR2 YSLEER come from the germline V gene. CDR3 length equals 15 residues. The CDR3 DNA reads TGCGCCAGCAGCCAAGCCTCCTTTGGCAACACTGAAGCTTTCTTT. Protein sequence: CASSQASFGNTEAFF.

This clone was seen a few times. CDR3 coding DNA: TGTGCCAGCAGCTCCTGGGACAGGGATAGGGATGAGCAGTTCTTC. Its translation is CASSSWDRDRDEQFF. The chain has TRBV25-1 and TRBJ2-1, with 9 bases lining up with TRBD1. The CDR3 has 15 amino acids. The V gene's germline CDR1 is MGHDK and CDR2 SYGVNS. V gave up 6 bases and J gave up 8 bases; unmatched junction bases: 11.

The chain has TRBV19 and TRBJ1-1; possibly TRBD1 for D (5 bases). This CDR3 contains 14 residues. Trimming shortened V by 3 bases and J by 5 bases, and 13 bases separated the two germline ends. Germline V gene lookup returns CDR1 LNHDA and CDR2 SQIVND (reference sequence). CDR3: CASSINTGGTEAFF. CDR3 DNA sequence: TGTGCCAGTAGTATTAATACGGGGGGGACTGAAGCTTTCTTT.

This chain links TRBV7-3 with TRBJ2-1, with 8 nucleotides matching TRBD2. V shed 4 bases, J shed 2 bases, and the junction held 7 bases outside the gene matches. The germline V gene has CDR1 SGHTA and CDR2 FQGTGA. CDR3 length equals 16 residues. The CDR3 nucleotides are TGTGCCAGCAGCTCCTTAGCGGGAACCACCTACAATGAGCAGTTCTTC. This translates into CASSSLAGTTYNEQFF.

This clone was detected only once. V is TRBV30 and J is TRBJ2-3, with 14 bases that match TRBD2. V was pared by 6 bases and J by 9 bases, with 8 bases of the junction left unmatched. CDR1 is GTSNPN and CDR2 is SVGIG in the germline V gene (reference sequence). The CDR3 length is 14 residues. CDR3 DNA: TGTGCCTGTACAGGGACTAGCGGGAGAGACACGCAGTATTTT. Amino acids: CACTGTSGRDTQYF. Supplemented by reference TRBV30 and TRBJ2-3, the full variable domain reads SQTIHQWPATLVQPVGSPLSLECTVEGTSNPNLYWYRQAAGRGLQLLFYSVGIGQISSEVPQNLSASRPQDRQFILSSKKLLLSDSGFYLCACTGTSGRDTQYFGPGTRLTVL.

CDR3 sequence: CASSYVSGSNEQFF. CDR3 nucleotide sequence: TGTGCCAGCAGTTACGTATCTGGGTCCAATGAGCAGTTCTTC. The chain combines TRBV6-5 with TRBJ2-1; no firm D call. CDR3 length: 14 residues. Germline CDR1 and CDR2: MNHEY and SVGAGI. The V end was cut by 2 bases, the J end by 6 bases, with 11 bases between.

This chain links TRBV5-4 with TRBJ2-3; D might be TRBD2 (6 bases). Trimming stripped 0 bases from V and 0 bases from J, with 8 bases between. There are 15 residues in the CDR3. Germline V CDR1 and CDR2: SGHNT, YYREEE (reference sequence). The CDR3 sequence is CASSLEAGSTDTQYF. CDR3 DNA: TGTGCCAGCAGCTTGGAGGCGGGGAGCACAGATACGCAGTATTTT.

This sequence joins TRBV2 and TRBJ1-5; D unclear. The germline gives CDR1 SNHLY, CDR2 FYNNEI. The CDR3 has 12 amino acids. V lost 1 base to trimming and J lost 5 bases, with 3 bases between them. The chain's CDR3 is CASSEDDQPQHF. In DNA form, the CDR3 reads TGTGCCAGCAGTGAAGATGATCAGCCCCAGCATTTT.

The rearrangement links TRBV29-1 to TRBJ2-7, with TRBD2 as a possible D gene (6 bases). The CDR3 has 15 amino acids. Germline V lookup: CDR1 SQVTM, CDR2 ANQGSEA. V lost 4 bases and J 2 bases, leaving 18 bases between the germline ends. CDR3 in amino acids: CSVVAGLHSPYEQYF. The CDR3 bases are TGCAGCGTTGTGGCGGGACTGCACTCACCCTACGAGCAGTACTTC.

This chain connects TRBV4-1 to TRBJ2-7; 9 bases are shared with TRBD1. Trimming cost V 0 bases and J 3 bases; bases outside gene matches: 3. There are 15 residues in the CDR3. The germline V gene has CDR1 MGHRA and CDR2 YSYEKL. CDR3 residues: CASSQDETGGYEQYF. CDR3 DNA sequence: TGCGCCAGCAGCCAAGATGAGACAGGGGGCTACGAGCAGTACTTC.

The V and J genes are TRBV6-5 and TRBJ2-7, with 8 bases that match TRBD2. This CDR3 spans 15 amino acids. Germline V gives CDR1 MNHEY, CDR2 SVGAGI. J gave up 3 bases and V 7 bases, and 11 bases lay outside the gene matches. The CDR3 DNA follows: TGTGCCAGCACATACTCGAACAGCGGGGGCTACGAGCAGTACTTC. It specifies CASTYSNSGGYEQYF.

The chain has TRBV6-5 and TRBJ2-7; 9 bases are shared with TRBD1. Per germline, CDR1 MNHEY and CDR2 SVGAGI. This CDR3 region has 13 residues. V shed 6 bases and J 6 bases; nucleotides not matched to a gene: 6. CDR3 coding DNA: TGTGCCAGCAGATCGGGACAGGGAGCCGAGCAGTACTTC. Translating it yields CASRSGQGAEQYF.

The CDR3 reads CAIGGVGGGGEQFF. As DNA, the CDR3 is TGTGCCATCGGTGGGGTGGGAGGGGGCGGCGAGCAGTTCTTC. The V call is TRBV10-3, the J call TRBJ2-1; the D gene could be TRBD1 or TRBD2 (7 bases each). The CDR3 has 14 residues. V lost 8 bases and J lost 10, with 21 bases in between. Looked up from germline, CDR1 is ENHRY and CDR2 is SYGVKD.

The chain uses TRBV7-6 and TRBJ2-7; 9 bases are shared with TRBD2. This CDR3 is 14 amino acids long. Germline V gives CDR1 SGHVS, CDR2 FNYEAQ. V shed 3 bases and J 7 bases; nucleotides not matched to a gene: 7. This CDR3 is CASSFFSGGREQYF. CDR3 DNA sequence: TGTGCCAGCAGCTTTTTTAGCGGGGGCCGGGAGCAGTACTTC.

A few counts support this clone. The chain links TRBV6-5 to TRBJ1-3; D is undetermined. There are 13 residues in the CDR3. CDR1 MNHEY and CDR2 SVGAGI come from the germline V gene. V was pared by 7 bases and J by 8 bases, with 15 bases between. CDR3 loop: CASTPAGRDTIYF. In DNA form, the CDR3 reads TGTGCCAGCACTCCAGCTGGACGCGACACCATATATTTT.

CDR3 sequence (DNA): TGCGCCAGCAGCTCCCGTGGGGCGGATACGCAGTATTTT. Protein: CASSSRGADTQYF. The chain couples TRBV5-1 to TRBJ2-3, with D possibly matching TRBD1 (5 bases). Germline V gene data show CDR1 as SGHRS and CDR2 as YFSETQ. The V gene lost 3 bases and the J gene lost 6 bases, with 11 bases spanning the gap. The CDR3 has 13 amino acids.

This clone was counted a few times. The chain recombines TRBV6-1 with TRBJ2-7, with D unresolved. The V end was cut by 8 bases, the J end by 9 bases, with 14 bases between. The CDR3 runs to 11 residues. Per germline, CDR1 MNHNS and CDR2 SASEGT. CDR3 in DNA: TGTGCCAGCGACCAAAAATTAGGGCAGTACTTC. Protein product: CASDQKLGQYF.

This chain connects TRBV7-2 to TRBJ2-7; a weak D match, TRBD1 (5 bases). Germline values: CDR1 SGHTA, CDR2 FQGNSA. The CDR3 is 15 residues long. Trimming left V 5 bases short and J 7 bases short, with 21 bases between. The CDR3 nucleotides read TGTGCCAGCAGCCCAGGCCCCGGCAGGGTCGAGGAGCAGTACTTC. Amino acid sequence: CASSPGPGRVEEQYF.

The chain recombines TRBV7-9 with TRBJ2-1; TRBD1 is a possible D gene (6 bases). Germline-derived CDR1 and CDR2 are SEHNR and FQNEAQ (reference sequence). V was cut by 4 bases and J by 2 bases, with 18 bases left in between. CDR3 length: 17 amino acids. CDR3 nucleotides: TGTGCCAGCAGCTCCCCGATGGGGGCCCGGGCCTACAATGAGCAGTTCTTC. Protein: CASSSPMGARAYNEQFF.

The J gene is TRBJ2-3, the V gene TRBV25-1; D may be TRBD2 (5 bases). The CDR3 covers 17 residues. Trimming cost V 3 bases and J 5 bases, with 21 bases left between them. Per germline, CDR1 MGHDK and CDR2 SYGVNS. CDR3 nucleotide sequence: TGTGCCAGCAGTGACAGAAGAAATTTCGGAGGCGTAGATACGCAGTATTTT. Amino acid sequence: CASSDRRNFGGVDTQYF.

This chain uses TRBV4-3 with TRBJ2-7; D is unresolved. This CDR3 contains 14 residues. V lost 0 bases and J 5 bases, leaving 11 bases between the germline ends. From germline, CDR1 is LGHNA and CDR2 YSLEER. CDR3 sequence reads: CASSQDLRFDEQYF. CDR3 DNA sequence: TGCGCCAGCAGCCAAGATCTTAGGTTTGACGAGCAGTACTTC.

V and J are TRBV10-3 and TRBJ2-1; D perhaps matches TRBD2 (6 bases). This CDR3 contains 15 residues. The ends were cut back, 6 bases at V and 5 bases at J, with 17 bases in the middle. The germline V gene has CDR1 ENHRY and CDR2 SYGVKD. CDR3 region: CAIREGISGNNEQFF. CDR3 DNA sequence: TGTGCCATCAGGGAGGGGATTAGCGGAAACAATGAGCAGTTCTTC.

The V and J genes are TRBV30 and TRBJ2-1; 9 bases agree with TRBD2. Germline trimming cut 4 bases from V and 10 bases from J; bases unmatched to any gene: 14. Per the germline V gene, CDR1 is GTSNPN and CDR2 is SVGIG (reference sequence). The CDR3 is made up of 15 amino acids. The CDR3 loop is CAWISGSPNFAEQFF. The CDR3 bases are TGTGCCTGGATTAGCGGGAGCCCGAACTTTGCGGAGCAGTTCTTC. Based on the CDR3 plus reference TRBV30 and TRBJ2-1, the full variable domain is SQTIHQWPATLVQPVGSPLSLECTVEGTSNPNLYWYRQAAGRGLQLLFYSVGIGQISSEVPQNLSASRPQDRQFILSSKKLLLSDSGFYLCAWISGSPNFAEQFFGPGTRLTVL.

CDR3 residues: CAWNRDRGYEQYF. DNA for the CDR3: TGTGCCTGGAACCGGGACAGGGGGTACGAGCAGTACTTC. This chain links TRBV30 with TRBJ2-7, with TRBD1 matching over 11 bases. With V trimmed by 4 bases and J by 4 bases, 3 bases remained unmatched. Germline assignment: CDR1 GTSNPN and CDR2 SVGIG (reference sequence). The CDR3 loop spans 13 amino acids. Supplemented by reference TRBV30 and TRBJ2-7, the full variable domain reads SQTIHQWPATLVQPVGSPLSLECTVEGTSNPNLYWYRQAAGRGLQLLFYSVGIGQISSEVPQNLSASRPQDRQFILSSKKLLLSDSGFYLCAWNRDRGYEQYFGPGTRLTVT.

This clone was detected only once. This chain joins TRBV10-3 and TRBJ2-7; D perhaps matches TRBD2 (6 bases). Deletions cut 4 bases from V and 4 bases from J, with 26 bases between. CDR3 length: 18 residues. The germline gives CDR1 ENHRY, CDR2 SYGVKD. The CDR3 sequence: CAISGRGMPWDGKYEQYF. As DNA, the CDR3 is TGTGCCATCAGTGGGCGGGGAATGCCTTGGGACGGAAAATACGAGCAGTACTTC.

This clone was seen a few times. V is TRBV25-1 and J is TRBJ2-1; 7 bases fit TRBD2. Germline V lookup: CDR1 MGHDK, CDR2 SYGVNS. With 3 bases clipped from V and 3 bases from J, the junction kept 2 bases outside the gene matches. The CDR3 has 14 amino acids. The CDR3 sequence is CASSEWTSYNEQFF. Here the CDR3 DNA reads TGTGCCAGCAGTGAGTGGACTAGCTACAATGAGCAGTTCTTC.

V gene TRBV9 combines with J gene TRBJ2-1; 8 bases match TRBD1. Trimming took 0 bases from V and 8 from J; bases not matched to a gene: 7. Germline V CDR1 and CDR2: SGDLS, YYNGEE. The CDR3 loop spans 15 amino acids. The CDR3 protein is CASSVEAGGADEQFF. The CDR3, as DNA: TGTGCCAGCAGCGTAGAGGCAGGGGGCGCGGATGAGCAGTTCTTC.